The 14 T cell receptor beta chains below come from one sample, sequenced in a study of blood T cell repertoires in COVID-19. Profiling relied on immunoSEQ multiplex PCR, and the TCRdb table lists in-frame clones only, not all of them. The profile shows some 200,000 clones, around 84% of them singletons. The sequenced sample consisted of peripheral blood. These receptors all come from a woman over 75 with COVID-19, enrolled during active disease.

This sequence joins TRBV18 and TRBJ2-7; no clear D. There are 14 residues in the CDR3. The germline gives CDR1 KGHSH, CDR2 LQKENI. V gave up 0 bases and J gave up 6 bases, with 12 bases separating them. In DNA form, the CDR3 reads TGTGCCAGCTCACCACCGGAGAGGCTGGGCGAGCAGTACGTC. Translated, it gives CASSPPERLGEQYV.

This chain uses TRBV5-1 with TRBJ1-3; 9 nucleotides agree with TRBD1. The CDR3 runs to 15 residues. J was trimmed by 3 bases and V by 4 bases; bases with no gene match: 5. CDR1 is SGHRS and CDR2 is YFSETQ in the germline V gene. In DNA, the CDR3 is TGCGCCAGCAGCCCCGGGACAGGGAGTGGAAACACCATATATTTT. Its translation: CASSPGTGSGNTIYF.

This chain links TRBV19 with TRBJ1-2; D gene ambiguous. This CDR3 spans 15 amino acids. Looked up from germline, CDR1 is LNHDA and CDR2 is SQIVND (reference sequence). Trimming shortened V by 10 bases and J by 4 bases, and 22 bases separated the two germline ends. The CDR3 sequence is CATREINSTPYGYTF. CDR3 coding DNA: TGTGCCACCCGGGAGATCAATTCGACACCCTATGGCTACACCTTC.

The chain is built from TRBV6-1 and TRBJ2-2; perhaps TRBD2 as D (6 bases). Per germline, CDR1 MNHNS and CDR2 SASEGT. V was shortened by 6 bases and J by 2 bases, with 13 bases between the two germline ends. The CDR3 runs to 15 residues. The chain's CDR3 is CASRPSGVNTGELFF. As DNA, the CDR3 is TGTGCCAGCAGACCGTCGGGGGTTAACACCGGGGAGCTGTTTTTT.

In this sample, this clone turned up once. For the CDR3, the DNA is TGTGCCAGCAGTGCCCGGGACACCAATAGAGGAGGACTGTTTTTT. Amino acids: CASSARDTNRGGLFF. The V and J genes are TRBV25-1 and TRBJ1-4; D might be TRBD1 (6 bases). The V and J ends lost 4 bases and 13 bases respectively, with 22 bases between them. This CDR3 has 15 amino acids. The germline gives CDR1 MGHDK, CDR2 SYGVNS.

This clone has just a few counts. The CDR3 reads CASSRQGTHLPPQPQHF. The DNA for the CDR3 is TGTGCCAGCAGTAGACAGGGGACCCACCTCCCTCCCCAGCCCCAGCATTTT. The rearrangement joins TRBV6-2 or TRBV6-3 to TRBJ1-5; 8 bases align to TRBD1. Germline CDR1 MNHEY, CDR2 SVGEGT. This CDR3 contains 17 residues. After removal of 5 bases from V and 7 bases from J, the junction contained 16 bases not matched to a gene.

This clone has only one observation. V usage is TRBV7-2 and J usage is TRBJ1-1, with unresolved D. Germline loops: CDR1 SGHTA, CDR2 FQGNSA. The CDR3 consists of 13 residues. V was trimmed by 4 bases and J by 11 bases, leaving 17 bases between them. The CDR3 region has the DNA TGTGCCAGCAGCTCCCAGACGGTGGGAGGCGCTTTCTTT. This codes for CASSSQTVGGAFF.

This sequence joins TRBV7-2 and TRBJ1-5; 7 nucleotides line up with TRBD1. V was pared by 5 bases and J by 5 bases, with 9 bases of the junction left unmatched. The CDR3 loop spans 15 amino acids. Germline V gene lookup returns CDR1 SGHTA and CDR2 FQGNSA. The CDR3 sequence is CASSNLGRGDQPQHF. DNA for the CDR3: TGTGCCAGCAGCAATCTTGGCAGGGGGGATCAGCCCCAGCATTTT. The entire variable domain, with the rest obtained from reference TRBV7-2 and TRBJ1-5, is as follows: GAGVSQSPSNKVTEKGKDVELRCDPISGHTALYWYRQSLGQGLEFLIYFQGNSAPDKSGLPSDRFSAERTGGSVSTLTIQRTQQEDSAVYLCASSNLGRGDQPQHFGDGTRLSIL.

V gene TRBV11-2 combines with J gene TRBJ2-7; a weak D match, TRBD2 (5 bases). Germline V gene data show CDR1 as SGHAT and CDR2 as FQNNGV. The CDR3 loop spans 15 amino acids. V lost 2 bases to trimming and J lost 0 bases, with 11 bases between them. CDR3 amino acids: CASSLTDSNSYEQYF. CDR3 bases: TGTGCCAGCAGCTTAACGGACTCTAACTCCTACGAGCAGTACTTC. Together with reference TRBV11-2 and TRBJ2-7, the CDR3 gives the full variable domain: EAGVAQSPRYKIIEKRQSVAFWCNPISGHATLYWYQQILGQGPKLLIQFQNNGVVDDSQLPKDRFSAERLKGVDSTLKIQPAKLEDSAVYLCASSLTDSNSYEQYFGPGTRLTVT.

V usage is TRBV5-6 and J usage is TRBJ1-4, with 7 bases fitting TRBD1. The CDR3 runs 13 residues. Germline values: CDR1 SGHDT, CDR2 YYEEEE. The ends lost 3 bases at V and 8 bases at J; junction bases unmatched: 4. CDR3 protein: CASSSQGGEKLFF. In DNA, the CDR3 is TGTGCCAGCAGCTCCCAGGGGGGAGAAAAACTGTTTTTT.

The chain joins TRBV20-1 to TRBJ1-1, with TRBD1 identical over 8 bases. Germline CDR1 is DFQATT and CDR2 is SNEGSKA (reference sequence). V shed 3 bases, J shed 1 base, and the junction held 10 bases outside the gene matches. This CDR3 comprises 16 residues. The CDR3 sequence: CSASSLGQATNTEAFF. CDR3 coding DNA: TGCAGTGCTAGTAGTTTGGGACAGGCTACGAACACTGAAGCTTTCTTT.

This clone was recorded at least ten times. The rearrangement joins TRBV2 to TRBJ2-7; tentative D call: TRBD1 (6 bases). CDR1 SNHLY and CDR2 FYNNEI come from the germline V gene. The CDR3 runs 13 residues. V lost 8 bases, J lost 3 bases, and 14 bases lay in between. CDR3 residues: CASEGVGGYEQYF. The CDR3 DNA is TGTGCCAGCGAGGGGGTTGGGGGCTACGAGCAGTACTTC.

In DNA, the CDR3 is TGTGCCAGCAGCGTAGGAGTGAACACCGGGGAGCTGTTTTTT. Translation gives CASSVGVNTGELFF. J is TRBJ2-2 and V is TRBV9, with D unresolved. V lost 0 bases to trimming and J lost 1 base, with 4 bases between them. The length of the CDR3 is 14 residues. Germline CDR1 and CDR2: SGDLS and YYNGEE.

The chain carries TRBV28 and TRBJ2-7; possibly TRBD2 for D (6 bases). Germline V gene data show CDR1 as MDHEN and CDR2 as SYDVKM. V shed 3 bases and J shed 7 bases, with 19 bases lying between them. CDR3 length: 15 residues. This CDR3 reads CASSLLGGGRDEQYF. As DNA, the CDR3 is TGTGCCAGCAGTTTGCTCGGGGGAGGAAGGGATGAGCAGTACTTC.